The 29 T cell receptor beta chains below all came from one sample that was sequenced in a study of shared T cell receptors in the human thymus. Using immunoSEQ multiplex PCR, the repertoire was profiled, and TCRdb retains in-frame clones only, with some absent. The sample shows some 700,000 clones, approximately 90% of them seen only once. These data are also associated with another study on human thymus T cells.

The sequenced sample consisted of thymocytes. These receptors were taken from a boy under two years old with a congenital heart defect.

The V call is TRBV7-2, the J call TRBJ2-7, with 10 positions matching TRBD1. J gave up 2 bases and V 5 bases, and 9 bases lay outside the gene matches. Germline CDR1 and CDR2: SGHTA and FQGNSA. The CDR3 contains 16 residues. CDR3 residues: CASSITRDRGPYEQYF. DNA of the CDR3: TGTGCCAGCAGCATCACACGGGACAGGGGCCCCTACGAGCAGTACTTC.

The CDR3 reads CASSEAGQGAAEQYF. DNA for the CDR3: TGTGCCAGCAGTGAAGCGGGGCAGGGGGCAGCTGAGCAGTACTTC. J is TRBJ2-7 and V is TRBV6-1; 8 nucleotides agree with TRBD1. CDR3 length: 15 residues. CDR1 and CDR2 (germline): MNHNS, SASEGT. V lost 0 bases and J lost 7; bases outside the gene matches: 8.

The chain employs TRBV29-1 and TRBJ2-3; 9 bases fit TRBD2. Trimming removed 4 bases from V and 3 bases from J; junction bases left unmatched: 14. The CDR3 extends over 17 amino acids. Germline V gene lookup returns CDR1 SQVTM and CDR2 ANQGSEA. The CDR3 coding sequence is TGCAGCGTTGTTGAGCAAGCGGGAGGCCTACCGACAGATACGCAGTATTTT. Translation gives CSVVEQAGGLPTDTQYF.

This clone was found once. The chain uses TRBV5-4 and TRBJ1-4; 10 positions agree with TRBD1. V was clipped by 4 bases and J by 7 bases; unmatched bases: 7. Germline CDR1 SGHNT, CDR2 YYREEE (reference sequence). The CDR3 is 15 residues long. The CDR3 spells CASSQGTGESEKLFF. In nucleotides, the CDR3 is TGTGCCAGCAGCCAGGGGACAGGGGAGAGTGAAAAACTGTTTTTT. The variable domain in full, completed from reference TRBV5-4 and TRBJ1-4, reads ETGVTQSPTHLIKTRGQQVTLRCSSQSGHNTVSWYQQALGQGPQFIFQYYREEENGRGNFPPRFSGLQFPNYSSELNVNALELDDSALYLCASSQGTGESEKLFFGSGTQLSVL.

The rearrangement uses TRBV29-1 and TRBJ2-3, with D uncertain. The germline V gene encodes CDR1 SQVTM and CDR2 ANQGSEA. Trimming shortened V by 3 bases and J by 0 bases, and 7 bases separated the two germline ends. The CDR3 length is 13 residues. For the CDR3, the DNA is TGCAGCGTTGAGCTGACTAGCACAGATACGCAGTATTTT. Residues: CSVELTSTDTQYF.

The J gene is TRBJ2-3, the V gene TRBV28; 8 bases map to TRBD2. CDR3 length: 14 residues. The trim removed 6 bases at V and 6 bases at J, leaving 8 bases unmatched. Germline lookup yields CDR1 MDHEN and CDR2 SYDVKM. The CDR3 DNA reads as TGTGCCAGCAGACGAGCGGGAGTTACCGATACGCAGTATTTT. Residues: CASRRAGVTDTQYF.

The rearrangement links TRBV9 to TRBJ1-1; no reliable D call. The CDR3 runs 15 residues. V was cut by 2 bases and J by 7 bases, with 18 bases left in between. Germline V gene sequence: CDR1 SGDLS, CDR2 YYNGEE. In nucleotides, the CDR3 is TGTGCCAGCAGCGTCAGGCTCCCCGAACAAGGTGAAGCTTTCTTT. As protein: CASSVRLPEQGEAFF.

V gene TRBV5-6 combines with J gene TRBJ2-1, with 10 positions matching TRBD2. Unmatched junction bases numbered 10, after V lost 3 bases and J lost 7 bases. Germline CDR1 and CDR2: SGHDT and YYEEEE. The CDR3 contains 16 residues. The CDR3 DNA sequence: TGTGCCAGCAGCTCGCAGGAAGCGGGAGGGGGTAATGAGCAGTTCTTC. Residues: CASSSQEAGGGNEQFF.

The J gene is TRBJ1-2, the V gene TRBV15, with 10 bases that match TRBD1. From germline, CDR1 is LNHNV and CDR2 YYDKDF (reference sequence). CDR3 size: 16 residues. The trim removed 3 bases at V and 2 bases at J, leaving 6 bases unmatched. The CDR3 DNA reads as TGTGCCACCAGCAGTCAACCGGGACAGGGGAACTATGGCTACACCTTC. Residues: CATSSQPGQGNYGYTF. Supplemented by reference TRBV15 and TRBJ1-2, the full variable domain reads DAMVIQNPRYQVTQFGKPVTLSCSQTLNHNVMYWYQQKSSQAPKLLFHYYDKDFNNEADTPDNFQSRRPNTSFCFLDIRSPGLGDTAMYLCATSSQPGQGNYGYTFGSGTRLTVV.

The CDR3: CASSFYSSYEQYF. In nucleotides, the CDR3 is TGTGCCAGCAGCTTCTACAGTTCCTACGAGCAGTACTTC. This chain connects TRBV11-3 to TRBJ2-7; D unclear. The ends were cut back, 3 bases at V and 1 base at J, with 7 bases in the middle. CDR1 is SGHNT, CDR2 YENEEA, per germline. The length of the CDR3 is 13 residues.

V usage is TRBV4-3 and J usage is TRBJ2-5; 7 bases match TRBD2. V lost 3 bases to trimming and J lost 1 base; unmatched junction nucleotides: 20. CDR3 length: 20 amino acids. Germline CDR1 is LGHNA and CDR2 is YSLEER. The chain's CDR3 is CASSQVPPEIAGQVQETQYF. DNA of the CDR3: TGCGCCAGCAGCCAGGTCCCCCCAGAGATAGCGGGCCAAGTCCAAGAGACCCAGTACTTC.

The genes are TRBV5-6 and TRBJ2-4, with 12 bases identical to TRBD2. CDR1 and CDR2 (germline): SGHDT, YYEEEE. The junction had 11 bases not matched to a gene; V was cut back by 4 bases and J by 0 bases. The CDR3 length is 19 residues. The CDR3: CASSREGLAGLLAKNIQYF. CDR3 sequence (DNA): TGTGCCAGCAGCCGTGAAGGACTAGCGGGACTACTAGCCAAAAACATTCAGTACTTC.

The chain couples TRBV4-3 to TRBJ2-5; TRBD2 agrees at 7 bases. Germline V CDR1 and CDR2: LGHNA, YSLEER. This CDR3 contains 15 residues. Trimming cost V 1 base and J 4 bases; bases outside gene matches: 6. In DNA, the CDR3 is TGCGCCAGCAGCCAAGTTTTTGGGAGGGGAGAGACCCAGTACTTC. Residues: CASSQVFGRGETQYF.

This CDR3 is CASSLSQGPNTGELFF. The CDR3 region has the DNA TGTGCCAGCAGTTTATCGCAGGGGCCGAACACCGGGGAGCTGTTTTTT. The rearrangement joins TRBV27 to TRBJ2-2, with a weak D call TRBD1 (6 bases). The CDR3 totals 16 residues. V shed 0 bases and J shed 0 bases, with 8 bases lying between them. The germline CDR1 and CDR2 sequences are MNHEY and SMNVEV (reference sequence).

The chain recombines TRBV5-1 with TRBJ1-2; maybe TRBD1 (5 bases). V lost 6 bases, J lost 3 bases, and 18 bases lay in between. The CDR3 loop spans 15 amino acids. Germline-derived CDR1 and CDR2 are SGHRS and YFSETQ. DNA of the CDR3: TGCGCCAGCACCCCCAGGCCAGACAGTCACTATGGCTACACCTTC. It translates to CASTPRPDSHYGYTF.

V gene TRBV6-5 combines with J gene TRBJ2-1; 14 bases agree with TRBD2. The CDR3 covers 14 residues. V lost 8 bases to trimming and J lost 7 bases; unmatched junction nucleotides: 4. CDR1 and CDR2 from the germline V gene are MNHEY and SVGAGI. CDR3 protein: CASQRTSGRNEQFF. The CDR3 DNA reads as TGTGCCAGCCAGCGGACTAGCGGGAGGAATGAGCAGTTCTTC.

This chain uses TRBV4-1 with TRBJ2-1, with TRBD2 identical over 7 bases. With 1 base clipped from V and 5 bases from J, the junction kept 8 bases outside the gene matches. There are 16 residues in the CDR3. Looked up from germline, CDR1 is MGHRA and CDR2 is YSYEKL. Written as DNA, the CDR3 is TGCGCCAGCAGCCAAGTAGGCCTAGCGGTTAACAATGAGCAGTTCTTC. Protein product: CASSQVGLAVNNEQFF.

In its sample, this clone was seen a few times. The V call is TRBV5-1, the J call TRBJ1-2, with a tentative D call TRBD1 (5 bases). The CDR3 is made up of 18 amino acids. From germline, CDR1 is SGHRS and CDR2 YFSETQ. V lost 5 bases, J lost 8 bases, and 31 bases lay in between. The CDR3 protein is CASRLAGGRQPLRSGYTF. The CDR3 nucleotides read TGCGCCAGCAGGCTGGCGGGAGGACGACAGCCACTCCGGAGCGGCTACACCTTC.

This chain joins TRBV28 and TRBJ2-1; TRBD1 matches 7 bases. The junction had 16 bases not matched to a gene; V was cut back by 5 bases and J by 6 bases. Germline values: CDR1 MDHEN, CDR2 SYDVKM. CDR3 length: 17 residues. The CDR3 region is CASSTVPVRGRSNEQFF. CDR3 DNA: TGTGCCAGCAGTACAGTCCCGGTGAGGGGGCGGAGCAATGAGCAGTTCTTC.

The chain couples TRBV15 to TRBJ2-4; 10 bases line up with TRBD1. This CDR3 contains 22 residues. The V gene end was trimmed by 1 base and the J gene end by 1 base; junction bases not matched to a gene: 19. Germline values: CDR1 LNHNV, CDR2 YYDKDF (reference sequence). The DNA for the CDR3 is TGTGCCACCAGCAGAGCCCTGGGGGACAGGGGCCCTTCCCCCCTGGCCAAAAACATTCAGTACTTC. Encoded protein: CATSRALGDRGPSPLAKNIQYF.

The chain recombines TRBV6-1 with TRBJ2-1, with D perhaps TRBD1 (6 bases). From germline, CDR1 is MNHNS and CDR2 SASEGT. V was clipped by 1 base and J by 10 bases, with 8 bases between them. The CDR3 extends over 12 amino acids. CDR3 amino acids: CASSEDRVEQFF. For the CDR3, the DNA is TGTGCCAGCAGTGAAGACAGGGTAGAGCAGTTCTTC.

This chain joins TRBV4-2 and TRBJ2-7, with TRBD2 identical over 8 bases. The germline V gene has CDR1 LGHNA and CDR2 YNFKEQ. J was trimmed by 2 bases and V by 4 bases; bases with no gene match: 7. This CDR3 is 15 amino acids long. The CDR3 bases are TGTGCCAGCAGCCGGTATAGCGGGACCCCCTACGAGCAGTACTTC. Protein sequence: CASSRYSGTPYEQYF.

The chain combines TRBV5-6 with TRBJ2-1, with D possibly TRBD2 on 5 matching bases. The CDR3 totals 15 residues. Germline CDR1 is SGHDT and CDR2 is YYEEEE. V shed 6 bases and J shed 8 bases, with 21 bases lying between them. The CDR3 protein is CASKLLGSGVDEQFF. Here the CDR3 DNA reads TGTGCCAGCAAATTGCTGGGGTCCGGGGTGGATGAGCAGTTCTTC.

The CDR3 DNA follows: TGTGCCAGCAGCTTTAGTTTAGCGGGTGGCTCCTACGAGCAGTACTTC. Translation: CASSFSLAGGSYEQYF. This chain links TRBV7-2 with TRBJ2-7, with TRBD2 identical over 7 bases. There are 16 residues in the CDR3. Losses at the gene ends were 3 bases for V and 0 bases for J; bases not matched to a gene: 8. Germline CDR1 is SGHTA and CDR2 is FQGNSA. Full variable domain (remainder filled in from reference TRBV7-2 and TRBJ2-7): GAGVSQSPSNKVTEKGKDVELRCDPISGHTALYWYRQSLGQGLEFLIYFQGNSAPDKSGLPSDRFSAERTGGSVSTLTIQRTQQEDSAVYLCASSFSLAGGSYEQYFGPGTRLTVT.

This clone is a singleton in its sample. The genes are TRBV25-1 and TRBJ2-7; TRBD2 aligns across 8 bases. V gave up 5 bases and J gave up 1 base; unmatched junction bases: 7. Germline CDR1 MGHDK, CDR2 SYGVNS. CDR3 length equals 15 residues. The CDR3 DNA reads TGTGCCAGCAGTACCCCGGGAGGGCCTTCCTACGAGCAGTACTTC. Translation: CASSTPGGPSYEQYF.

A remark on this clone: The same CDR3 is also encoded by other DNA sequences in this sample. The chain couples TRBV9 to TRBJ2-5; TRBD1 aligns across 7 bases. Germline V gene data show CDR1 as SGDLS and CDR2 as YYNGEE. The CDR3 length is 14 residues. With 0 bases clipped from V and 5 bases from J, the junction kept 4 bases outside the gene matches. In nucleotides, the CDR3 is TGTGCCAGCAGCGTAGACAGGGGAGAGGAGACCCAGTACTTC. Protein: CASSVDRGEETQYF.

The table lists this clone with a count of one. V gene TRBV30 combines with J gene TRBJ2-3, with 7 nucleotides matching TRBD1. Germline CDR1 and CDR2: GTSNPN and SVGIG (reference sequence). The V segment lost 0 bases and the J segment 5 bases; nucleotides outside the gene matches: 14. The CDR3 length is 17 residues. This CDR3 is CAWSVAGGTPKQDTQYF. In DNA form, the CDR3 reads TGTGCCTGGAGTGTGGCAGGGGGTACCCCGAAGCAAGATACGCAGTATTTT.

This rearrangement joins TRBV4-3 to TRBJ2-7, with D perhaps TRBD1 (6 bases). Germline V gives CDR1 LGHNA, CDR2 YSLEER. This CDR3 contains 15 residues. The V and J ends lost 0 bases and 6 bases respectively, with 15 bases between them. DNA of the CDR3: TGCGCCAGCAGCCAAGATCCCGGCAGGGGATCCGAGCAGTACTTC. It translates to CASSQDPGRGSEQYF.

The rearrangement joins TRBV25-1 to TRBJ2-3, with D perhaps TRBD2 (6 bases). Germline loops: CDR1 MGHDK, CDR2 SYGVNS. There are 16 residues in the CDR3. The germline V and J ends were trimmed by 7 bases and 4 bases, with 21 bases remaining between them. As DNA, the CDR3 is TGTGCCAGCATGTCCCTCTACGAGGGACTTTCAGATACGCAGTATTTT. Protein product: CASMSLYEGLSDTQYF.